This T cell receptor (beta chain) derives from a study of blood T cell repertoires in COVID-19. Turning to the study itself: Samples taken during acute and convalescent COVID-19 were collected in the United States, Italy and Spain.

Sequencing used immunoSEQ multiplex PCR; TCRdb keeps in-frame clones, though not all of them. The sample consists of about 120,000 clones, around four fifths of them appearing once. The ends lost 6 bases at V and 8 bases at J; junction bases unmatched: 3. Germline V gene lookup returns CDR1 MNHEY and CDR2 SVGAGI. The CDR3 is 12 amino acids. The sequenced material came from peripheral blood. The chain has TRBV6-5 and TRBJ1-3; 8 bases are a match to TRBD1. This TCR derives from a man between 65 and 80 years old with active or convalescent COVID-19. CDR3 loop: CASRNRGYTIYF. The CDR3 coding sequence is TGTGCCAGCAGGAACAGGGGGTACACCATATATTTT.